This T cell receptor (beta chain) was found in a study of T-cell reconstitution after alpha-beta-depleted transplantation in children. Researchers prepared the TCRbeta library using unique molecular identifiers, the study reports. MiXCR, run by TCRdb on the PCR reads, gives a single entry per CDR3 protein. The top ten hold about 4.2% of the sample, which has about 610,000 distinct CDR3 sequences, roughly a tenth seen once. Germline loops: CDR1 SGHRS, CDR2 YFSETQ. The CDR3 extends over 14 amino acids. The V end lost 4 bases, the J end lost 6 bases, and 16 bases lay between the germline ends. The gene calls are TRBV5-1 and TRBJ1-2; D may be TRBD1 (6 bases). Source: PBMCs from the stem cell graft donor, taken from the stem cell graft. The clonotype originates from a human donor who donated a stem cell graft to a child with acute myeloid leukemia. This CDR3 is CASSLSGEADGYTF. The CDR3 DNA reads as TGCGCCAGCAGCCTCTCAGGGGAGGCGGATGGCTACACCTTC.